Below are 10 T cell receptor beta chains sequenced from a single sample in a study of post-analysis software for immune sequencing data. These TCRs' antigens remain unknown. Unique molecular identifiers were built into the TCR beta cDNA libraries. TCRdb recomputed calls from the PCR reads with MiXCR, one row per CDR3 protein. The sample records hundreds of thousands of distinct CDR3 sequences, approximately 57% being singletons. Study-wide results and caveats: Patients showed TRBV5-6, TRBV5-1 and TRBV20-1 among five TRBV segments more frequent than in controls.

Material: blood. The receptors were sampled from a girl aged 10 to 17 with multiple sclerosis.

This chain links TRBV19 with TRBJ2-7; 9 nucleotides match TRBD2. V lost 1 base to trimming and J lost 3 bases; unmatched junction nucleotides: 4. This CDR3 region has 15 residues. CDR1 LNHDA and CDR2 SQIVND come from the germline V gene (reference sequence). The DNA of the CDR3 is TGTGCCAGTAGTATAGGACCTAGCGGGAACTACGAGCAGTACTTC. Residues: CASSIGPSGNYEQYF.

The chain has TRBV21-1 and TRBJ2-7; TRBD1 is taken as the D call from the table, unchecked against the DNA. TRBV21-1 is classified as a pseudogene. The CDR3 is 18 amino acids. The CDR3 region has the DNA TGTGCCAGCAGACCAGACCATCAGGGGGAAAGGCTGTCCTACGAGCAGTACTTC. The encoded protein is CASRPDHQGERLSYEQYF.

There are a few counts of this clonotype. The rearrangement links TRBV5-5 to TRBJ2-1, with D perhaps matching TRBD1 or TRBD2 (5 bases each). V dropped 3 bases and J dropped 3 bases, with 13 bases sitting between them. Germline V gene lookup returns CDR1 SGHKS and CDR2 YYEKEE (reference sequence). The CDR3 is 15 residues long. CDR3 DNA sequence: TGTGCCAGCAGCTACCCCGGGACCATCTACAATGAGCAGTTCTTC. This translates into CASSYPGTIYNEQFF.

V usage is TRBV18 and J usage is TRBJ2-7; TRBD1 or TRBD2 may be the D gene (5 bases each). The CDR3 extends over 14 amino acids. Germline-derived CDR1 and CDR2 are KGHSH and LQKENI. V lost 3 bases, J lost 2 bases, and 11 bases lay in between. CDR3 bases: TGTGCCAGCTCACCTCGGGGCACCACCTACGAGCAGTACTTC. It codes for CASSPRGTTYEQYF.

This clonotype was observed a single time. Its ends do not fully match the called genes, so a read error is possible. The J gene is TRBJ1-1, the V gene TRBV5-1; D not resolved. Germline assignment: CDR1 SGHRS and CDR2 YFSETQ. The CDR3 has 14 residues. CDR3 in DNA: TGCGCCAGCAGCTTGGGAGGCGGCAACACTGAAGTTTTCTTT. This gives the protein CASSLGGGNTEVFF.

This clonotype was detected only a few times. The chain carries TRBV5-1 and TRBJ2-1, with 7 nucleotides matching TRBD2. The CDR3 has 17 amino acids. Germline V gene lookup returns CDR1 SGHRS and CDR2 YFSETQ. V lost 3 bases to trimming and J lost 8 bases; unmatched junction nucleotides: 17. The CDR3 bases are TGCGCCAGCAGCTGGAGCATGCGCAGCGGGGATATCTATGAGCAGTTCTTC. Translating it yields CASSWSMRSGDIYEQFF.

The chain is built from TRBV5-6 and TRBJ2-3; TRBD2 might be the D (6 bases). The germline gives CDR1 SGHDT, CDR2 YYEEEE. This CDR3 is built from 14 residues. V was cut by 5 bases and J by 4 bases, with 14 bases left in between. CDR3 protein: CASSMGRDADTQYF. CDR3 DNA: TGTGCCAGCAGTATGGGGCGGGACGCAGATACGCAGTATTTT.

This chain connects TRBV5-6 to TRBJ2-6, with D possibly matching TRBD1 (5 bases). The germline V gene encodes CDR1 SGHDT and CDR2 YYEEEE. The CDR3 is 15 residues long. V dropped 2 bases and J dropped 1 base, with 7 bases sitting between them. The CDR3 sequence is CASSFRVSGANVLTF. The CDR3 DNA reads as TGTGCCAGCAGCTTCAGGGTATCTGGGGCCAACGTCCTGACTTTC.

The V and J genes are TRBV5-1 and TRBJ1-1; 7 bases are a match to TRBD1. The CDR3 extends over 14 amino acids. Germline-derived CDR1 and CDR2 are SGHRS and YFSETQ. V was clipped by 4 bases and J by 1 base; unmatched bases: 4. CDR3 sequence (DNA): TGCGCCAGCAGCCAAAGACAGGGGAACACTGAAGCTTTCTTT. Its translation is CASSQRQGNTEAFF.

Note on this clonotype: An end of the junction does not agree with germline; a read error may underlie this. The chain has TRBV4-1 and TRBJ2-4; 11 bases line up with TRBD2. Germline V gene lookup returns CDR1 MGHRA and CDR2 YSYEKL. CDR3 length: 16 residues. CDR3 coding DNA: TGCGCCGGCAGCCAAGAGGGGACTAGCGGTAAAAACATTCAGTACTTC. Amino acids: CAGSQEGTSGKNIQYF.